The rows below give T cell receptor beta chains drawn from one sample of a study of cytomegalovirus exposure and HLA in healthy donors. The method was immunoSEQ multiplex PCR; TCRdb's version includes in-frame clones alone and lacks a portion of them. The sample lists more than 90,000 clones; around 75% were seen once. Sequenced input: PBMCs. The source of these receptors is a woman in her 30s in good health and CMV-seronegative. CDR3s include the opening cysteine and the closing phenylalanine or tryptophan. Each record gives: V gene, clone size, D gene, J gene, CDR3 protein, CDR3 DNA. The D gene is left open where the match is weak. Size is omitted from some rows. Given values are once, few, many or a class for expanded clones.

TRBV7-9,once,TRBD1,TRBJ2-7,CASSFRDRGNEQYF,TGTGCCAGCAGCTTCCGAGACAGGGGCAACGAGCAGTACTTC
TRBV10-3,.,TRBD1,TRBJ1-5,CAISGRQGSNQPQHF,TGTGCCATCAGTGGCCGACAGGGAAGTAATCAGCCCCAGCATTTT
TRBV7-9,.,.,TRBJ1-2,CASSKPLSGAYGYTF,TGTGCCAGCAGCAAACCCCTATCAGGGGCCTATGGCTACACCTTC
TRBV6-5,.,.,TRBJ2-7,CASKRAFGSYEQYF,TGTGCCAGCAAGAGGGCTTTTGGCTCCTACGAGCAGTACTTC
TRBV7-9,.,TRBD2,TRBJ2-3,CASSSRLADTDTQYF,TGTGCCAGCAGCTCCCGACTAGCGGATACAGATACGCAGTATTTT
TRBV5-1,.,TRBD2,TRBJ2-1,CASSFRTSGTQEQFF,TGCGCCAGCAGCTTTCGGACTAGCGGGACTCAGGAGCAGTTCTTC
TRBV27,.,TRBD2,TRBJ2-7,CASKLLAGGPREQYF,TGTGCCAGCAAACTACTAGCGGGAGGGCCTAGGGAGCAGTACTTC
TRBV27,few,.,TRBJ2-3,CASTNLGAAGTDTQYF,TGTGCCAGCACCAACCTCGGAGCGGCGGGGACAGATACGCAGTATTTT
TRBV5-1,.,TRBD1,TRBJ1-1,CASSLAADRNRGNTEAFF,TGCGCCAGCAGCTTGGCCGCGGACAGGAATCGAGGCAACACTGAAGCTTTCTTT
TRBV5-8,.,TRBD2,TRBJ2-3,CASSPAKILAGTSTDTQYF,TGTGCCAGCAGCCCGGCAAAGATACTAGCGGGAACTAGCACAGATACGCAGTATTTT
TRBV30,.,.,TRBJ2-2,CAWTGRVTGELFF,TGTGCCTGGACGGGGAGAGTAACCGGGGAGCTGTTTTTT
TRBV15,.,TRBD1,TRBJ2-2,CATSRDRTNTGELFF,TGTGCCACCAGCAGGGACAGGACGAACACCGGGGAGCTGTTTTTT
TRBV7-2,.,TRBD2,TRBJ2-1,CASSFWGGSSYNEQFF,TGTGCCAGCAGCTTCTGGGGCGGGAGCTCCTACAATGAGCAGTTCTTC
TRBV13,.,.,TRBJ2-2,CASSLRGARNTGELFF,TGTGCCAGCAGCTTAAGGGGCGCCAGGAACACCGGGGAGCTGTTTTTT
TRBV6-4,.,.,TRBJ1-1,CASSESEGGTEAFF,TGTGCCAGCAGTGAGTCGGAGGGAGGCACTGAAGCTTTCTTT
TRBV6-6,.,TRBD2,TRBJ2-7,CASSRGGLAGFYEQYF,TGTGCCAGCAGTCGGGGTGGACTAGCGGGATTCTACGAGCAGTACTTC
TRBV5-1,.,.,TRBJ2-7,CASSLGAGPSYEQYF,TGCGCCAGCAGCTTGGGGGCAGGGCCTTCCTACGAGCAGTACTTC
TRBV10-3,.,.,TRBJ1-1,CAISAQGGTEAFF,TGTGCCATCAGTGCGCAGGGTGGCACTGAAGCTTTCTTT
TRBV7-9,.,TRBD1,TRBJ2-1,CASSFPPGTGSLGEQFF,TGTGCCAGCAGCTTCCCCCCCGGGACAGGGAGCCTCGGTGAGCAGTTCTTC
TRBV7-8,.,.,TRBJ2-7,CASSLARDTLYEQYF,TGTGCCAGCAGCTTAGCTAGGGACACCCTATACGAGCAGTACTTC
TRBV7-9,.,.,TRBJ1-2,CASSLGGGGYTF,TGTGCCAGCAGCTTAGGGGGCGGTGGCTACACCTTC
TRBV30,.,TRBD1,TRBJ1-2,CAWSVTGGGYTF,TGTGCCTGGAGTGTAACAGGGGGCGGCTACACCTTC
TRBV6-5,few,.,TRBJ2-1,CASSEQDSDEQFF,TGTGCCAGCAGTGAACAGGATAGTGATGAGCAGTTCTTC
TRBV14,.,TRBD1,TRBJ2-7,CASSQGQGKVGTYEQYF,TGTGCCAGCAGCCAGGGACAGGGTAAAGTGGGAACCTACGAGCAGTACTTC
TRBV14,.,.,TRBJ1-1,CASSRSTYTEAFF,TGTGCCAGCAGCCGCAGTACCTACACTGAAGCTTTCTTT
TRBV5-5,.,.,TRBJ2-2,CASSRGQNLNTGELFF,TGTGCCAGCAGCCGAGGACAGAACCTCAACACCGGGGAGCTGTTTTTT